This T cell receptor (beta chain) was retrieved from a study of blood T cell dynamics during melanoma immunotherapy. Whole-study context: Standard first-line treatment here was pembrolizumab or nivolumab plus ipilimumab in metastatic melanoma.

General study findings and limits: Disease-control patients' PBMC repertoires became either more clonal or more diverse at W3.

Documented time point: pre-treatment baseline. Blood was drawn before treatment and at week 3 after checkpoint blockade. Trimming removed 1 base at V and 1 base at J, with 10 bases between. Germline V lookup: CDR1 PRHDT, CDR2 FYEKMQ (reference sequence). This CDR3 comprises 16 residues. Every bulk PBMC sample received the same 350 ng of DNA. Profiled with immunoSEQ multiplex PCR; TCRdb holds only in-frame clones, not every one. The sample contains 16,000 or so clones, roughly nine tenths of which appear only once. This clone has just one count. Its antigen is currently unknown. The material was blood, obtained from a patient treated with checkpoint blockade. V gene TRBV13 combines with J gene TRBJ2-2; tentatively, D is TRBD2 (7 bases). The sequence came from a human donor with melanoma. The CDR3 region has the DNA TGTGCCAGCAGCTTAGTCGGGGGGCGGAACACCGGGGAGCTGTTTTTT. Its translation: CASSLVGGRNTGELFF.